This TCR beta chain comes out of a study of tumor-infiltrating lymphocytes in primary liver carcinoma. Study-wide background: The study obtained roughly 3.5 to 7.13 million productive TCRbeta reads per sample, similar across tissue types. Findings and limits, study-wide: Lower overlap was observed for tumor-adjacent and tumor-blood pairs relative to tumor region pairs.

The CDR3 length is 15 residues. V was shortened by 10 bases and J by 0 bases, with 13 bases between the two germline ends. Germline-derived CDR1 and CDR2 are MNHEY and SVGEGT. Remarks on this clonotype: Its antigen is currently unknown. A read error may explain this, as a much larger clone is one base away.

TCR beta cDNA came from about 500 ng total RNA, primed with a constant-region primer. Three rounds of nested multiplex PCR with slightly modified ARM-PCR produced TCR beta libraries. Investigators reported that the first two PCR rounds, at 10 cycles each, used TRBV1-TRBV30 forward primers with a C-beta reverse primer. TCRdb used MiXCR to reprocess the multiplex PCR reads, holding one entry per CDR3 protein. The table has fewer than 150,000 distinct CDR3 sequences, less than 80% seen once. It was from around 18-30 mg of unsorted bulk tissue that RNA and DNA were co-extracted. Tumor regions sampled: superior, inferior, left, right poles, and centre. More than 75% viable tumor cells made up every tumor sample.

Sequencing input: liver tumor tissue from sampling region 1. Subset given: tumor region T1, superior pole. The V and J genes are TRBV6-2 or TRBV6-3 and TRBJ2-6; D uncertain. This sequence was found in a woman aged 55-75 years with primary liver carcinoma and hepatitis B virus infection. The CDR3 spells CATRGDTSGANVLTF. For the CDR3, the DNA is TGTGCCACCAGAGGAGACACCTCTGGGGCCAACGTCCTGACTTTC.